This section outlines one T cell receptor (beta chain) sequence together with its context. Within the sample, other DNA sequences also encode this same CDR3. V lost 0 bases and J lost 5, with 4 bases in between. In germline, CDR1 is LGHDT, CDR2 YNNKEL (reference sequence). CDR3 size: 12 residues. This specimen comes from a study of T cell responses to AZD1222 COVID-19 vaccine. Profiling relied on immunoSEQ multiplex PCR, and the TCRdb table lists in-frame clones only, not all of them. The table lists 150,000 to 200,000 clones, about 89% of them singletons, with 2.5% to 3% in the top ten. This clonotype was obtained from an adult in good health. This rearrangement joins TRBV3-1 (or the pseudogene TRBV3-2) to TRBJ2-5; D unclear. This sample comprised peripheral blood, obtained on day 0 of MenACWY control vaccination. In DNA form, the CDR3 reads TGTGCCAGCAGCCAAGAGTCTGAGACCCAGTACTTC. Its translation is CASSQESETQYF.